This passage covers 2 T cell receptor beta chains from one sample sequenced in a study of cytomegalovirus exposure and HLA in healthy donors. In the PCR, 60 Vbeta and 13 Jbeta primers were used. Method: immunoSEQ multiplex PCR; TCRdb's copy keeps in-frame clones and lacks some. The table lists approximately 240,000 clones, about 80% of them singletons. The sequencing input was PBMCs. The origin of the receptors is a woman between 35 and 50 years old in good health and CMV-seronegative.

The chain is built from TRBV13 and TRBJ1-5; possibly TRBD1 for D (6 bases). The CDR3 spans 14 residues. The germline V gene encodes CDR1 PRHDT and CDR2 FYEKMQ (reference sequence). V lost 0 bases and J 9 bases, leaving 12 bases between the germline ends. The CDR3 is CASSLGTGRGPQHF. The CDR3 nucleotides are TGTGCCAGCAGCTTAGGGACAGGAAGGGGGCCCCAGCATTTT.

This chain's CDR3 is CASSSSRDRGREKLFF. In nucleotides, the CDR3 is TGTGCCAGCAGCTCCTCCCGGGACAGGGGACGTGAAAAACTGTTTTTT. The genes are TRBV7-8 and TRBJ1-4, with 10 bases that match TRBD1. Losses at the gene ends were 4 bases for V and 7 bases for J; bases not matched to a gene: 9. There are 16 residues in the CDR3. Germline loops: CDR1 SGHVS, CDR2 FQNEAQ.